This T cell receptor (beta chain) was profiled in a study of blood T cell repertoires in COVID-19. Whole-study context: The samples span acute and convalescent COVID-19 from the United States, Italy and Spain. Sample material is recorded as cDNA or gDNA derived from T cells, B-cell-depleted T cells, or PBMCs.

In its sample, this clone was seen a few times. Authors' data handling: Scientists estimated how many nucleated cells there were by amplifying reference gene primers. Clones were read by immunoSEQ multiplex PCR, and TCRdb kept only the in-frame ones, dropping some. V and J calls and clone size are those listed in that table; D and trimming were worked out from the DNA. The table has under 200,000 clones, roughly 83% seen once. The CDR3 is made up of 16 amino acids. The V gene's germline CDR1 is MNHNS and CDR2 SASEGT. V was clipped by 0 bases and J by 3 bases, with 15 bases between them. J is TRBJ2-7 and V is TRBV6-1; D possibly corresponds to TRBD1 (7 bases). The sequencing input was peripheral blood. The clonotype was recovered from a human donor in a cohort sampled during active COVID-19. CDR3 protein: CASSEAAGQPYYEQYF. The CDR3 nucleotides read TGTGCCAGCAGTGAAGCGGCGGGACAGCCGTACTACGAGCAGTACTTC.